A single sample is the source of the 13 T cell receptor beta chains below, sequenced in a study of blood T cell repertoires in COVID-19 (dated by TCRdb to 2020 to 2022). Receptor libraries were prepared by the immunoSEQ multiplex PCR assay. Drawn from immuneACCESS, this table holds only the in-frame rearrangements with V and J called that TCRdb kept. Clones are partly lost; checked studies trace under half to an unresolved V gene and leave the rest unexplained. The sample includes about 100,000 clones, with 80% to 90% observed a single time. The ten most abundant clones make up roughly 4.9% of the sample. The sample taken for sequencing was peripheral blood. The receptor set was obtained from a man aged 35 to 55 with active or convalescent COVID-19.

As concerns this clone: One end of the junction does not line up with germline, which may come from a read error. CDR3 sequence reads: CASSNTGVNVLTF. Written as DNA, the CDR3 is TGTGCCAGCAGTAACACAGGGGTCAACGTCCTGACTTTC. V usage is TRBV25-1 and J usage is TRBJ2-6, with TRBD1 matching 7 bases. The CDR3 totals 13 residues. Germline V gene lookup returns CDR1 MGHDK and CDR2 SYGVNS.

The genes are TRBV5-6 and TRBJ2-7; D is possibly TRBD1 (5 bases). CDR3 length: 12 amino acids. The germline CDR1 and CDR2 sequences are SGHDT and YYEEEE. The V gene lost 3 bases and the J gene lost 4 bases, with 8 bases spanning the gap. The CDR3 region has the DNA TGTGCCAGCAGCTGGGGCGATTACGAGCAGTACTTC. As protein: CASSWGDYEQYF. Full variable domain (remainder filled in from reference TRBV5-6 and TRBJ2-7): DAGVTQSPTHLIKTRGQQVTLRCSPKSGHDTVSWYQQALGQGPQFIFQYYEEEERQRGNFPDRFSGHQFPNYSSELNVNALLLGDSALYLCASSWGDYEQYFGPGTRLTVT.

The V call is TRBV27, the J call TRBJ1-2; TRBD1 agrees at 9 bases. The junction had 11 bases not matched to a gene; V was cut back by 7 bases and J by 8 bases. The CDR3 is 14 amino acids. Per the germline V gene, CDR1 is MNHEY and CDR2 is SMNVEV (reference sequence). Here the CDR3 reads CASTSGQGVKGYTF. The CDR3 DNA reads as TGTGCCAGCACTTCGGGACAGGGAGTAAAAGGCTACACCTTC.

J is TRBJ2-7 and V is TRBV7-8, with TRBD2 identical over 9 bases. CDR1 is SGHVS and CDR2 is FQNEAQ in the germline V gene. The CDR3 is made up of 16 amino acids. V lost 2 bases to trimming and J lost 6 bases; unmatched junction nucleotides: 11. CDR3 DNA: TGTGCCAGCAGCTTATGGCGGCGGGAGGGCCAGAGCGAGCAGTACTTC. Its protein product is CASSLWRREGQSEQYF.

V gene TRBV27 combines with J gene TRBJ2-7, with 9 bases identical to TRBD1. The CDR3 has 12 amino acids. Germline-derived CDR1 and CDR2 are MNHEY and SMNVEV (reference sequence). V trimming: 6 bases; J trimming: 3 bases; junction bases outside the gene matches: 0. CDR3 amino acids: CASRDRGYEQYF. In DNA, the CDR3 is TGTGCCAGCAGGGACAGGGGCTACGAGCAGTACTTC.

This clone came up a few times. The V call is TRBV29-1, the J call TRBJ1-1; D uncertain. The germline CDR1 and CDR2 sequences are SQVTM and ANQGSEA. Trimming left V 5 bases short and J 8 bases short, with 15 bases between. The CDR3 totals 12 residues. In DNA form, the CDR3 reads TGCAGCGTTACTCTCGGAGGGCGGGAAGCTTTCTTT. Its protein is CSVTLGGREAFF.

V usage is TRBV5-1 and J usage is TRBJ2-3; the match to TRBD2 covers 14 bases. Trimming removed 2 bases from V and 3 bases from J; junction bases left unmatched: 5. CDR1 is SGHRS, CDR2 YFSETQ, per germline. This CDR3 region has 17 residues. CDR3 in DNA: TGCGCCAGCAGCTTCTCCGGACTAGCGGGAGGAACAGATACGCAGTATTTT. Protein sequence: CASSFSGLAGGTDTQYF.

This clone appeared a single time. V is TRBV4-3 and J is TRBJ1-2; 7 bases are shared with TRBD1. This CDR3 has 15 amino acids. Germline CDR1 LGHNA, CDR2 YSLEER. The V gene end was trimmed by 1 base and the J gene end by 2 bases; junction bases not matched to a gene: 4. The CDR3: CASSQGSGQNYGYTF. DNA of the CDR3: TGCGCCAGCAGCCAAGGGTCGGGACAGAACTATGGCTACACCTTC.

This CDR3 is CASSPRSNEKLFF. In DNA form, the CDR3 reads TGTGCCAGCAGCCCTAGGTCTAATGAAAAACTGTTTTTT. The V call is TRBV5-4, the J call TRBJ1-4, with unresolved D. Between the trimmed V and J ends, which lost 4 bases and 3 bases, there was a span of 7 bases. The CDR3 is made up of 13 amino acids. Germline values: CDR1 SGHNT, CDR2 YYREEE (reference sequence). The entire variable domain, with the rest obtained from reference TRBV5-4 and TRBJ1-4, is as follows: ETGVTQSPTHLIKTRGQQVTLRCSSQSGHNTVSWYQQALGQGPQFIFQYYREEENGRGNFPPRFSGLQFPNYSSELNVNALELDDSALYLCASSPRSNEKLFFGSGTQLSVL.

The V call is TRBV7-2, the J call TRBJ2-1, with 14 positions matching TRBD2. The CDR3 length is 17 residues. CDR1 SGHTA and CDR2 FQGNSA come from the germline V gene. V was pared by 5 bases and J by 5 bases, with 8 bases of the junction left unmatched. The CDR3 nucleotides read TGTGCCAGCAGCCCCCGACTAGCGGGAGGGCCCGACAATGAGCAGTTCTTC. As protein: CASSPRLAGGPDNEQFF.

The V call is TRBV19, the J call TRBJ1-5; no clear D. The germline CDR1 and CDR2 sequences are LNHDA and SQIVND (reference sequence). V was trimmed by 3 bases and J by 4 bases, leaving 13 bases between them. The CDR3 consists of 15 residues. CDR3 loop: CASSIFRASNQPQHF. DNA of the CDR3: TGTGCCAGTAGTATCTTTCGTGCGAGTAATCAGCCCCAGCATTTT.

CDR3 amino acids: CASSSTGYNEQFF. The CDR3 DNA reads TGTGCCAGCAGCTCCACAGGGTACAATGAGCAGTTCTTC. The V and J genes are TRBV11-2 and TRBJ2-1, with D possibly TRBD1 on 6 matching bases. Trimming took off 4 bases at V and 4 bases at J, with 8 bases between the two ends. The CDR3 runs 13 residues. Looked up from germline, CDR1 is SGHAT and CDR2 is FQNNGV.

The rearrangement uses TRBV11-2 and TRBJ2-5; D perhaps matches TRBD1 (5 bases). The CDR3 sequence is 17 residues long. Per germline, CDR1 SGHAT and CDR2 FQNNGV. Deletions cut 3 bases from V and 4 bases from J, with 21 bases between. CDR3 loop: CASSFLPGSFRGETQYF. DNA of the CDR3: TGTGCCAGCAGCTTTTTACCTGGTAGTTTTAGGGGAGAGACCCAGTACTTC. Variable domain in full (rest from reference TRBV11-2 and TRBJ2-5): EAGVAQSPRYKIIEKRQSVAFWCNPISGHATLYWYQQILGQGPKLLIQFQNNGVVDDSQLPKDRFSAERLKGVDSTLKIQPAKLEDSAVYLCASSFLPGSFRGETQYFGPGTRLLVL.